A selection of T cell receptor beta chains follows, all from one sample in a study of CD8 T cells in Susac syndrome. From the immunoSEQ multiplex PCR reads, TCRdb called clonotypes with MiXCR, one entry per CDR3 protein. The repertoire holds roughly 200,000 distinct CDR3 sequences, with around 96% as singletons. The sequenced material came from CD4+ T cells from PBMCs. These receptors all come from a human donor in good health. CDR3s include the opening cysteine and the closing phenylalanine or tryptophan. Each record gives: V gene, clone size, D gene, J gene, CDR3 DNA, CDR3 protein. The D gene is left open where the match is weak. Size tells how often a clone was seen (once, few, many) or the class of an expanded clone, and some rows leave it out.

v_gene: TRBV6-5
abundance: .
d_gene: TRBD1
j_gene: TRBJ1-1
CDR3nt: TGTGCCAGCAGCCTTGACAGGGGGGGCACTGAAGCTTTCTTT
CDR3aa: CASSLDRGGTEAFF

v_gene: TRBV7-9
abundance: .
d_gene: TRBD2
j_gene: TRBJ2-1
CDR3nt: TGTGCCAGCAGCTTATTCGCGGGAGGCTGGCTCTCATCCTACAATGAGCAGTTCTTC
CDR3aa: CASSLFAGGWLSSYNEQFF

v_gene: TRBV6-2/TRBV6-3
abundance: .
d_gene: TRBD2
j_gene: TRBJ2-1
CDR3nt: TGTGCCAGCAGTTACCTCGGTAGCGGGAGGGGACGGAACAATGAGCAGTTCTTC
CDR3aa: CASSYLGSGRGRNNEQFF

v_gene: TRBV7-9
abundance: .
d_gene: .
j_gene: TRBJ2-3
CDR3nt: TGTGCCAGCAGCGTACTAGCACCTTCCACAGATACGCAGTATTTT
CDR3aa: CASSVLAPSTDTQYF

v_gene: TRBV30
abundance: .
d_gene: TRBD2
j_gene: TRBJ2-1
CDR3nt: TGTGCCTCCACCACACTAGCGGGAGGTGTACTTGAGCAGTTCTTC
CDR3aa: CASTTLAGGVLEQFF

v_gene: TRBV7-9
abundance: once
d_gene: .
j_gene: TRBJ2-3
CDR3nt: TGTGCCAGCAGCCCATCTCATGATACGCAGTATTTT
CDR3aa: CASSPSHDTQYF

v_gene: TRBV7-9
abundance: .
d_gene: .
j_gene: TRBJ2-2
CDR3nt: .
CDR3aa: CASSRQYVGELFF

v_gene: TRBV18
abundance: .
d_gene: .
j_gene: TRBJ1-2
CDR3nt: TGTGCCAGCTCACCTATGCAGGAGGATGGCTACACCTTC
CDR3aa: CASSPMQEDGYTF

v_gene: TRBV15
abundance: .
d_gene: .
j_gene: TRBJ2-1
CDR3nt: TGTGCCACCAGCGGTCAGGGATACAATGAGCAGTTCTTC
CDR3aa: CATSGQGYNEQFF

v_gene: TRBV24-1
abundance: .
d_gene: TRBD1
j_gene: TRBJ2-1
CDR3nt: TGTGCCACCAGTGAGCAACCGGGACAGTCCTACAATGAGCAGTTCTTC
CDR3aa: CATSEQPGQSYNEQFF

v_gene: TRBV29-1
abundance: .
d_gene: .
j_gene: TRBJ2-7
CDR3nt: TGCAGCGTCTCCGACTACGAGCAGTACTTC
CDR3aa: CSVSDYEQYF

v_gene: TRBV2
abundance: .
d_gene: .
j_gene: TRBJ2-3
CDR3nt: TGTGCCAGCAGAACTAACACAGATACGCAGTATTTT
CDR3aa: CASRTNTDTQYF

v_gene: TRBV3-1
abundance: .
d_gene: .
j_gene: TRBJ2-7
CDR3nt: TGTGCCAGCAGCCAAGACCTTAACGAGCAGTACTTC
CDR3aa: CASSQDLNEQYF

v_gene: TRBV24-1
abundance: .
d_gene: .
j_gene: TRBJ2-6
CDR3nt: TGTGCCACCAGTGATCGCAGGGTGGCGGGGGCCAACGTCCTGACTTTC
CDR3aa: CATSDRRVAGANVLTF

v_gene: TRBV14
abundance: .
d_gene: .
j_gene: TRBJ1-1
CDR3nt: TGTGCCAGCAGCCCGGACAGAATGAACACTGAAGCTTTCTTT
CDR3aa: CASSPDRMNTEAFF

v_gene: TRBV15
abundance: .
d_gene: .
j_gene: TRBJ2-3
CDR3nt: TGTGCCACCAGCGCGAGCATTTTCACAGATACGCAGTATTTT
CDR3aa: CATSASIFTDTQYF

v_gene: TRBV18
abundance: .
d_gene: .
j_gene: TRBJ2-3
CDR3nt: TGTGCCAGCTCTCGGGAGCTTGATGATACGCAGTATTTT
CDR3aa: CASSRELDDTQYF

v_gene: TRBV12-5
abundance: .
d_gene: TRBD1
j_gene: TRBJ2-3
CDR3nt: TGTGCTAGTGGTTCGGACAGGACAGATACGCAGTATTTT
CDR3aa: CASGSDRTDTQYF

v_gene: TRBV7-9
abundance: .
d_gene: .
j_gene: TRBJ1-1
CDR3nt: TGTGCCAGCAGCTTTAAGAAAGACACTGAAGCTTTCTTT
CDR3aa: CASSFKKDTEAFF

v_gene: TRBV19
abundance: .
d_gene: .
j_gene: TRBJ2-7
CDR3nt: TGTGCCAGTAGTATACAGGGCACCACCTACGAGCAGTACTTC
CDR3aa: CASSIQGTTYEQYF

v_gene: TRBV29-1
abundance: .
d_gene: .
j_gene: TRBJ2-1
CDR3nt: TGCAGCGTTGAAGATCACACTGGGGCCTACAATGAGCAGTTCTTC
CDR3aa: CSVEDHTGAYNEQFF

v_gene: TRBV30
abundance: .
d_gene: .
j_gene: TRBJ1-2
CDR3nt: TGTGCCTGGAGCCCTGGGGAGAACTATGGCTACACCTTC
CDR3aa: CAWSPGENYGYTF

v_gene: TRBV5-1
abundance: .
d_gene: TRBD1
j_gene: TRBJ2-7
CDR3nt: TGCGCCAGCAGCTTGTCAGGGGGCCGCTACGAGCAGTACTTC
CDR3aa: CASSLSGGRYEQYF

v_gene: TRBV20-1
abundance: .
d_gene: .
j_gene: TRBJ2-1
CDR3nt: TGCAGTGTAGCCGTCCAGGGTGAGCAGTTCTTC
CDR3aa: CSVAVQGEQFF

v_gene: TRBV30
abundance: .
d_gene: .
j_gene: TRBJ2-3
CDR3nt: TGTGCCTGGAGTGTAGGAGATACGCAGTATTTT
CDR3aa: CAWSVGDTQYF

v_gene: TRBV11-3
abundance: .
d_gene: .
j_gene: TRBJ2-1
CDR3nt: TGTGCCAGCAGTACATCAGGCGCGGAAGAGCAGTTCTTC
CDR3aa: CASSTSGAEEQFF

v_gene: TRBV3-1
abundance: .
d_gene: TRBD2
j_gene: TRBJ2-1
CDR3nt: TGTGCCAGCAGCCTTCGAATGGCTAGCGGGAGTAATGAGCAGTTCTTC
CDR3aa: CASSLRMASGSNEQFF

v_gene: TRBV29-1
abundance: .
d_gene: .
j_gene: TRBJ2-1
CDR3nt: TGCAGCGTCGTCCGGCGGGGGCTACTAAGGAATGAGCAGTTCTTC
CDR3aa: CSVVRRGLLRNEQFF

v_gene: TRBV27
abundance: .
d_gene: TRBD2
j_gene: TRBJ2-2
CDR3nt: TGTGCCAGCAGTATAGCGGGAGGCAACACCGGGGAGCTGTTTTTT
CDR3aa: CASSIAGGNTGELFF

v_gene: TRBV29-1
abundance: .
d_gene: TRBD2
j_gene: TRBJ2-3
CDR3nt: TGCAGCGCATCTAGCGGTCCCACAGATACGCAGTATTTT
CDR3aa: CSASSGPTDTQYF